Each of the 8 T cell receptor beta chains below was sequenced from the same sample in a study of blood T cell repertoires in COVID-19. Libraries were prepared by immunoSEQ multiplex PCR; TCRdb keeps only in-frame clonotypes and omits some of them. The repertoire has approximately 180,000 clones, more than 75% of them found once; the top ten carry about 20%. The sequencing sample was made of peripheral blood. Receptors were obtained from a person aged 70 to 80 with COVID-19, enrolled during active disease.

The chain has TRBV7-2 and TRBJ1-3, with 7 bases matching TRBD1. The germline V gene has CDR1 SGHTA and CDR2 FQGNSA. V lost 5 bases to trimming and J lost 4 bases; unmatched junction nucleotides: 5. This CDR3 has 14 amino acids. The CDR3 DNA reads TGTGCCAGCAGCCCCGGGACAGCAGGAAACACCATATATTTT. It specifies CASSPGTAGNTIYF. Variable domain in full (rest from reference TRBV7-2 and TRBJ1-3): GAGVSQSPSNKVTEKGKDVELRCDPISGHTALYWYRQSLGQGLEFLIYFQGNSAPDKSGLPSDRFSAERTGGSVSTLTIQRTQQEDSAVYLCASSPGTAGNTIYFGEGSWLTVV.

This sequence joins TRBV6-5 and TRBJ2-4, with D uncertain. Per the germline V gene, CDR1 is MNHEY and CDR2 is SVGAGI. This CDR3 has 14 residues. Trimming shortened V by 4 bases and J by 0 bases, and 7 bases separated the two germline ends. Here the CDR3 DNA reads TGTGCCAGCAGTTCAGGCCTAGCCAAAAACATTCAGTACTTC. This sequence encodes CASSSGLAKNIQYF.

The CDR3 protein is CASSGTRGGTDTQYF. The CDR3 DNA reads TGTGCCAGCAGTGGGACTAGGGGGGGCACAGATACGCAGTATTTT. V is TRBV6-6 and J is TRBJ2-3, with 8 bases matching TRBD2. The CDR3 has 15 residues. Germline CDR1 is MNHNY and CDR2 is SVGAGI (reference sequence). V shed 5 bases, J shed 1 base, and the junction held 5 bases outside the gene matches.

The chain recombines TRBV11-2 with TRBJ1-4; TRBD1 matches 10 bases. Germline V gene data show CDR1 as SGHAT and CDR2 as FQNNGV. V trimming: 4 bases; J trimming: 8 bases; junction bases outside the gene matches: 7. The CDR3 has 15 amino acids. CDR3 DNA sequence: TGTGCCAGCAGCTCCCACGGGACAGGGGTCGAAAAACTGTTTTTT. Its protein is CASSSHGTGVEKLFF.

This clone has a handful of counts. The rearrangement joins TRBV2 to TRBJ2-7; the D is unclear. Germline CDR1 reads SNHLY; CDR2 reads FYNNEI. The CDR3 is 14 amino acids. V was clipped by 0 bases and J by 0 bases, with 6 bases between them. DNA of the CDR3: TGTGCCAGCAGTGAAGCGGCAGTCTCCTACGAGCAGTACTTC. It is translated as CASSEAAVSYEQYF.

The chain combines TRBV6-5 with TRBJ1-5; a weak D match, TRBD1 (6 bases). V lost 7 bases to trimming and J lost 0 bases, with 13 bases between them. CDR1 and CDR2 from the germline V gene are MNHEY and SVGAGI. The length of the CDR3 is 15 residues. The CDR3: CASNPTGNSNQPQHF. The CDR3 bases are TGTGCCAGCAATCCCACAGGGAATAGCAATCAGCCCCAGCATTTT.

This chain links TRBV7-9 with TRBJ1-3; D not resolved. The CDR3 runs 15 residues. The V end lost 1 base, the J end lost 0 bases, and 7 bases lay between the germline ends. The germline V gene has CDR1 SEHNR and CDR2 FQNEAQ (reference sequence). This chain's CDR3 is CASSLVPVSGNTIYF. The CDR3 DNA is TGTGCCAGCAGCTTAGTCCCGGTCTCTGGAAACACCATATATTTT.

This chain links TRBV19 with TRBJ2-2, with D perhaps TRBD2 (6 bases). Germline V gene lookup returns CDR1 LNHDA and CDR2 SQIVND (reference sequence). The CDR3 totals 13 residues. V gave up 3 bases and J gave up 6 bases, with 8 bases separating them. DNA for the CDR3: TGTGCCAGTAGTATCGCTAGCGCCGGGGAGCTGTTTTTT. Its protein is CASSIASAGELFF.